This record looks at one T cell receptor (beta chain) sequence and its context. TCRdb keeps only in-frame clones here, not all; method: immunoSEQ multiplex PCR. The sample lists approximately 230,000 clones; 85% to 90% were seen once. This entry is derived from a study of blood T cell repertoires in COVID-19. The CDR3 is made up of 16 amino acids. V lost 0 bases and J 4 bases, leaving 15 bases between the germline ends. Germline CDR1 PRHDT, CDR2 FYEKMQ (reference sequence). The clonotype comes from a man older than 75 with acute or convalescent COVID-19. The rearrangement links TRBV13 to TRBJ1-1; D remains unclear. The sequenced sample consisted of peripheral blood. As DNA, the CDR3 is TGTGCCAGCAGCTTAGGCAGCGCCTGGCTTGGCACTGAAGCTTTCTTT. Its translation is CASSLGSAWLGTEAFF.